This passage covers 20 T cell receptor beta chains from one sample sequenced in a study of Ad26.COV2.S vaccination and SARS-CoV-2 variants. The protocol was immunoSEQ multiplex PCR, while the TCRdb copy is restricted to in-frame clones and leaves out a portion. The repertoire holds 200,000 to 300,000 clones, with around nine tenths as singletons. Treatment indicated: roughly 19 received Ad26.COV2.S at low or high dose, single or two shots; roughly 5 received placebo; per-sample allocation not given. Material that was analyzed had been drawn on day 63 after the first vaccine or placebo injection. The input for sequencing was peripheral blood, taken in a trial of Ad26.COV2.S vaccine versus placebo. All receptors derive from a person between 18 and 65 years old who received the Ad26.COV2.S COVID-19 vaccine or a placebo.

This chain connects TRBV5-4 to TRBJ2-3; the D gene is possibly TRBD2 (6 bases). Trimming shortened V by 0 bases and J by 3 bases, and 14 bases separated the two germline ends. Germline CDR1 SGHNT, CDR2 YYREEE (reference sequence). This CDR3 contains 16 residues. As DNA, the CDR3 is TGTGCCAGCAGCTTGGCTGGGGGAGGTTCGACAGATACGCAGTATTTT. Translating it yields CASSLAGGGSTDTQYF.

V gene TRBV7-8 combines with J gene TRBJ1-1; 8 nucleotides match TRBD1. The length of the CDR3 is 14 residues. In germline, CDR1 is SGHVS, CDR2 FQNEAQ. The junction had 3 bases not matched to a gene; V was cut back by 5 bases and J by 1 base. CDR3 sequence (DNA): TGTGCCAGCAGCCCGGGACAGGCGAACACTGAAGCTTTCTTT. Translated: CASSPGQANTEAFF.

The rearrangement uses TRBV5-8 and TRBJ2-5; tentatively, D is TRBD1 (5 bases). Germline V gene sequence: CDR1 SGHTS, CDR2 YDEGEE. V shed 2 bases and J shed 3 bases, with 11 bases lying between them. The CDR3 is made up of 14 amino acids. In DNA form, the CDR3 reads TGTGCCAGCAGCTTAGGGGAATTAGAAGAGACCCAGTACTTC. The encoded protein is CASSLGELEETQYF.

The chain joins TRBV11-3 to TRBJ2-5; 8 nucleotides match TRBD2. V dropped 5 bases and J dropped 1; count of bases not matched to a gene: 6. CDR3 length: 15 amino acids. The germline V gene has CDR1 SGHNT and CDR2 YENEEA. CDR3 region: CASSPGGPVQETQYF. As DNA, the CDR3 is TGTGCCAGCAGCCCGGGAGGGCCGGTCCAAGAGACCCAGTACTTC.

This chain joins TRBV30 and TRBJ1-6; 7 bases align to TRBD1. CDR3 size: 13 residues. Germline loops: CDR1 GTSNPN, CDR2 SVGIG (reference sequence). V shed 4 bases and J 7 bases; nucleotides not matched to a gene: 4. In DNA, the CDR3 is TGTGCCTGGAACAGGGGAGGCAATTCACCCCTCCACTTT. This sequence encodes CAWNRGGNSPLHF.

This clone has a single count. The gene calls are TRBV3-1 (or the pseudogene TRBV3-2) and TRBJ2-1; D is uncertain. Trimming removed 2 bases from V and 0 bases from J, with 8 bases in between. The CDR3 sequence is 15 residues long. The germline V gene has CDR1 LGHDT and CDR2 YNNKEL (reference sequence). The CDR3 DNA reads TGTGCCAGCAGCCAAAGCACCCTCTCCTACAATGAGCAGTTCTTC. Protein product: CASSQSTLSYNEQFF.

The chain employs TRBV5-6 and TRBJ1-1; 7 bases fit TRBD1. Germline CDR1 and CDR2: SGHDT and YYEEEE. This CDR3 has 15 amino acids. V gave up 4 bases and J gave up 1 base; unmatched junction bases: 7. The CDR3 spells CASSEKGGPNTEAFF. The DNA of the CDR3 is TGTGCCAGCAGCGAGAAAGGGGGCCCGAACACTGAAGCTTTCTTT.

This clone was detected once. This chain connects TRBV7-2 to TRBJ2-1; no definite D call. Per germline, CDR1 SGHTA and CDR2 FQGNSA. The V gene lost 11 bases and the J gene lost 0 bases, with 11 bases spanning the gap. This CDR3 comprises 13 residues. The CDR3 sequence: CASDPSSYNEQFF. The DNA of the CDR3 is TGTGCCTCCGACCCTAGCTCCTACAATGAGCAGTTCTTC. Full variable domain (outside the CDR3, taken from reference TRBV7-2 and TRBJ2-1): GAGVSQSPSNKVTEKGKDVELRCDPISGHTALYWYRQSLGQGLEFLIYFQGNSAPDKSGLPSDRFSAERTGGSVSTLTIQRTQQEDSAVYLCASDPSSYNEQFFGPGTRLTVL.

J is TRBJ1-2 and V is TRBV9; a possible D gene is TRBD1 (5 bases). Germline assignment: CDR1 SGDLS and CDR2 YYNGEE. Trimming cost V 1 base and J 4 bases, with 17 bases left between them. This CDR3 comprises 16 residues. As DNA, the CDR3 is TGTGCCAGCAGCGTATTAGACAGCTCCCGGGGCTATGGCTACACCTTC. This sequence encodes CASSVLDSSRGYGYTF.

This rearrangement joins TRBV7-2 to TRBJ1-4; a weak D match, TRBD1 (5 bases). The CDR3 is 17 residues long. The germline CDR1 and CDR2 sequences are SGHTA and FQGNSA. V gave up 4 bases and J gave up 4 bases, with 19 bases separating them. The CDR3 region is CASSSLGGGVLNEKLFF. As DNA, the CDR3 is TGTGCCAGCAGCTCCCTGGGTGGGGGAGTCCTTAATGAAAAACTGTTTTTT.

The CDR3 nucleotides read TGTGCCAGCAGTTACTTGGGGGGAAATACGAACACTGAAGCTTTCTTT. This sequence encodes CASSYLGGNTNTEAFF. This chain links TRBV6-2 or TRBV6-3 with TRBJ1-1; D possibly corresponds to TRBD1 (5 bases). V lost 1 base and J 1 base, leaving 13 bases between the germline ends. This CDR3 region has 16 residues. Germline V CDR1 and CDR2: MNHEY, SVGEGT.

The J gene is TRBJ2-7, the V gene TRBV9, with D hard to call. CDR1 and CDR2 from the germline V gene are SGDLS and YYNGEE. This CDR3 has 13 residues. V lost 0 bases and J lost 2, with 6 bases in between. The CDR3 DNA reads TGTGCCAGCAGCGTAGGCTCGGCCTACGAGCAGTACTTC. Translating gives CASSVGSAYEQYF.

CDR3 DNA: TGTGCCAGCAGTCACCGGGACAGGGGGCGCGTGAAGACCCAGTACTTC. Translation gives CASSHRDRGRVKTQYF. This chain links TRBV6-2 or TRBV6-3 with TRBJ2-5, with 12 bases matching TRBD1. Germline V CDR1 and CDR2: MNHEY, SVGEGT. This CDR3 has 16 amino acids. V shed 5 bases, J shed 6 bases, and the junction held 10 bases outside the gene matches.

This chain connects TRBV10-3 to TRBJ2-3; D not certain. The germline gives CDR1 ENHRY, CDR2 SYGVKD. V was clipped by 4 bases and J by 3 bases, with 5 bases between them. The CDR3 length is 12 residues. The CDR3 DNA follows: TGTGCCATCAGTGGAGTAACAGATACGCAGTATTTT. This sequence encodes CAISGVTDTQYF.

The chain employs TRBV7-2 and TRBJ2-7; possibly TRBD2 for D (6 bases). CDR3 length: 13 residues. V lost 6 bases to trimming and J lost 5 bases, with 14 bases between them. Germline V gene sequence: CDR1 SGHTA, CDR2 FQGNSA. The CDR3 region is CASSSLASNEQYF. The CDR3 coding sequence is TGTGCCAGCAGTTCCCTAGCGTCCAACGAGCAGTACTTC.

V gene TRBV28 combines with J gene TRBJ2-6; no clear D. The V gene's germline CDR1 is MDHEN and CDR2 SYDVKM. This CDR3 is 20 amino acids long. The ends were cut back, 6 bases at V and 0 bases at J, with 24 bases in the middle. In DNA form, the CDR3 reads TGTGCCAGCAGGGCTAGGGTAGCTAGGGATACTCACTCTGGGGCCAACGTCCTGACTTTC. Translation gives CASRARVARDTHSGANVLTF.

V usage is TRBV10-2 and J usage is TRBJ1-5; tentative D call: TRBD1 (6 bases). Germline values: CDR1 WSHSY, CDR2 SAAADI. V was shortened by 7 bases and J by 2 bases, with 12 bases between the two germline ends. The CDR3 consists of 14 residues. CDR3 nucleotide sequence: TGCGCCAGCATGGAAGGGGGGCGCAATCAGCCCCAGCATTTT. Translation: CASMEGGRNQPQHF.

This rearrangement joins TRBV3-1 (or the pseudogene TRBV3-2) to TRBJ2-1, with D perhaps given as TRBD1 or TRBD2 (6 bases each). The length of the CDR3 is 12 residues. Germline-derived CDR1 and CDR2 are LGHDT and YNNKEL (reference sequence). The ends were cut back, 0 bases at V and 15 bases at J, with 12 bases in the middle. The CDR3 region is CASSQDGGQGFF. CDR3 DNA sequence: TGTGCCAGCAGCCAAGACGGGGGCCAGGGGTTCTTC.

The gene calls are TRBV29-1 and TRBJ2-7; 11 nucleotides agree with TRBD2. Germline-derived CDR1 and CDR2 are SQVTM and ANQGSEA. The trim removed 6 bases at V and 5 bases at J, leaving 3 bases unmatched. This CDR3 spans 12 amino acids. DNA of the CDR3: TGCAGCGTCGGGACTAGCGGAGACGAGCAGTACTTC. Residues: CSVGTSGDEQYF.

The rearrangement joins TRBV7-3 to TRBJ1-1, with D hard to call. Germline V gene sequence: CDR1 SGHTA, CDR2 FQGTGA. Deletions cut 3 bases from V and 1 base from J, with 12 bases between. The CDR3 length is 15 residues. In DNA, the CDR3 is TGTGCCAGCAGCTTGGGCGGTGGTACGAACACTGAAGCTTTCTTT. Its protein is CASSLGGGTNTEAFF.